What follows are 7 T cell receptor beta chains derived from one specimen sequenced in a study of blood T cell repertoires in COVID-19. Clones were sequenced by immunoSEQ multiplex PCR, and TCRdb holds only the in-frame ones, with some missing. The repertoire holds a few hundred thousand clones, with around 87% as singletons. Sequenced material: PBMCs or T cells enriched from blood (not recorded which). The receptors stem from a man aged 35 to 55 in a cohort exposed to, infected with or recovered from COVID-19 (not recorded which).

This chain uses TRBV27 with TRBJ1-2; tentative D call: TRBD1 (5 bases). The V gene's germline CDR1 is MNHEY and CDR2 SMNVEV (reference sequence). Deletions cut 2 bases from V and 4 bases from J, with 8 bases between. The length of the CDR3 is 13 residues. The CDR3 coding sequence is TGTGCCAGCAGTTTACAGGGAACCTATGGCTACACCTTC. Residues: CASSLQGTYGYTF.

The gene calls are TRBV28 and TRBJ1-5, with D possibly matching TRBD1 (6 bases). Trimming took 9 bases from V and 0 from J, leaving 9 bases between them. Looked up from germline, CDR1 is MDHEN and CDR2 is SYDVKM. CDR3 length: 13 residues. In DNA form, the CDR3 reads TGTGCCAGTACAGGGTATAGCAATCAGCCCCAGCATTTT. Amino acids: CASTGYSNQPQHF.

Notes on this clone: The sample carries other DNA sequences with the same CDR3. The V and J genes are TRBV30 and TRBJ1-5, with 7 bases identical to TRBD1. Germline assignment: CDR1 GTSNPN and CDR2 SVGIG (reference sequence). The junction had 4 bases not matched to a gene; V was cut back by 0 bases and J by 2 bases. CDR3 length equals 15 residues. DNA for the CDR3: TGTGCCTGGAGTGTACAGGGGCGCGGCAATCAGCCCCAGCATTTT. This gives the protein CAWSVQGRGNQPQHF.

The V and J genes are TRBV6-5 and TRBJ2-7; D may be TRBD1 (5 bases). The V end was cut by 8 bases, the J end by 3 bases, with 5 bases between. The CDR3 loop spans 10 amino acids. Germline loops: CDR1 MNHEY, CDR2 SVGAGI. CDR3 protein: CASGHYEQYF. For the CDR3, the DNA is TGTGCCAGCGGACACTACGAGCAGTACTTC.

The genes are TRBV7-8 and TRBJ2-7; the match to TRBD1 covers 7 bases. The length of the CDR3 is 15 residues. V was pared by 5 bases and J by 2 bases, with 9 bases of the junction left unmatched. Per germline, CDR1 SGHVS and CDR2 FQNEAQ. CDR3 sequence: CASSPTGQKTYEQYF. CDR3 DNA: TGTGCCAGCAGCCCGACGGGACAGAAGACCTACGAGCAGTACTTC.

The rearrangement links TRBV5-5 to TRBJ1-4; 8 positions match TRBD1. V trimming: 5 bases; J trimming: 6 bases; junction bases outside the gene matches: 3. The CDR3 has 13 amino acids. Germline V gene lookup returns CDR1 SGHKS and CDR2 YYEKEE (reference sequence). The CDR3 coding sequence is TGTGCCAGCAGGCCGGGACAGGATGAAAAACTGTTTTTT. Translation: CASRPGQDEKLFF.

CDR3 bases: TGTGCCAGCAGCTTACGAGTATTGAACACTGAAGCTTTCTTT. It translates to CASSLRVLNTEAFF. V is TRBV7-2 and J is TRBJ1-1; D not certain. The CDR3 sequence is 14 residues long. The V and J ends lost 2 bases and 0 bases respectively, with 7 bases between them. Germline values: CDR1 SGHTA, CDR2 FQGNSA.